These T cell receptor beta chains were read from a single sample in a study of neurological immune-mediated disorders. TCRdb itself ran the 5' RACE reads through MiXCR, one entry per CDR3 protein. The profile covers 35,000 to 55,000 distinct CDR3 sequences, with around 6% appearing a single time and 0.57% taken by the ten largest. Sequencing was performed on CD4+ T cells from blood. These receptors were taken from a woman aged 35 to 49 in good health. Each CDR3 is given with its conserved first and last residue. Each record gives: V gene, D gene, clone size, J gene, CDR3 DNA, CDR3 protein. D genes are given only for firm matches. Clone size is shown for a subset of rows, as once, few, many or a class of expanded clone.

TRBV15	-	many	TRBJ2-4	TGTGCCACCAGCAGAGATGTTGCGGGGATAATATTAGCCAAAAACATTCAGTACTTC	CATSRDVAGIILAKNIQYF
TRBV12-3/TRBV12-4	-	many	TRBJ1-5	TGTGCCAGCAGTTTAGCGTGGAGGGGAGAAAGAAACAATCAGCCCCAGCATTTT	CASSLAWRGERNNQPQHF
TRBV20-1	-	many	TRBJ1-2	TGCAGTGCACAGGGCGGGATCTATGGCTACACCTTC	CSAQGGIYGYTF
TRBV6-6	TRBD1	-	TRBJ1-2	TGTGCCAGCACTTACGGCCAGGGGGCGAGCGATGGCTACACCTTC	CASTYGQGASDGYTF
TRBV6-5	-	many	TRBJ1-2	TGTGCCAGCAGTTTGCGGCAGTTCTATGGCTACACCTTC	CASSLRQFYGYTF
TRBV7-3	TRBD1	-	TRBJ2-5	TGTGCCAGCAGCCGGGACAGGGAAGAGACCCAGTACTTC	CASSRDREETQYF
TRBV7-2	-	many	TRBJ1-5	TGTGCCAGCAGCCTGGGAGGTTCCCAGCCCCAGCATTTT	CASSLGGSQPQHF
TRBV12-3/TRBV12-4	TRBD2	-	TRBJ2-1	TGTGCCAGCAGTTTAGCGAGGCTAGCGGAATACAATGAGCAGTTCTTC	CASSLARLAEYNEQFF
TRBV20-1	-	many	TRBJ2-7	TGCAGTGCTAGCACCGCACAGGAGCAGTACTTC	CSASTAQEQYF
TRBV20-1	-	many	TRBJ2-5	TGCAGTGCTAGAGTGGGGGCATTAGAGACCCAGTACTTC	CSARVGALETQYF
TRBV5-5	TRBD2	many	TRBJ2-5	TGTGCCAGCAGCTTGGAGCGGGAGGTCCGGGAGACCCAGTACTTC	CASSLEREVRETQYF
TRBV29-1	-	few	TRBJ1-1	TGCAGCACCCAGACTAGGGACACTGGAGCTTTCTTT	CSTQTRDTGAFF
TRBV6-1	-	-	TRBJ2-1	TGTGCCAGCAGGGATCTAGGGTCGACCTCAAACAATGAGCAGTTCTTC	CASRDLGSTSNNEQFF
TRBV5-1	-	many	TRBJ2-2	TGCGCCAGCAGCTCGCTACCCTCCGGGACAACGGCGAACACCGGGGAGCTGTTTTTT	CASSSLPSGTTANTGELFF
TRBV7-8	-	many	TRBJ1-1	TGTGCCAGCAGCTTAGACGTTAACTCGGAAGCTTTCTTT	CASSLDVNSEAFF
TRBV10-1	-	many	TRBJ2-5	TGCGCCAGCAGTGCCGGGACCGACCAAGAGACCCAGTACTTC	CASSAGTDQETQYF
TRBV10-3	-	many	TRBJ1-3	TGTGCCATTCACAGCGACTATACCATATATTTT	CAIHSDYTIYF
TRBV5-5	-	many	TRBJ2-1	TGTGCCAGCAGCTTGGTGGGCGTAGACAATGAGCAGTTCTTC	CASSLVGVDNEQFF
TRBV5-1	-	few	TRBJ2-2	TGCGCCAGCAGCGACGGAAGGGCCGGGGAGCTGTTTTTT	CASSDGRAGELFF
TRBV7-8	-	many	TRBJ2-3	TGTGCCAGCACTCACCTCAGGGGTAACACAGATACGCAGTATTTT	CASTHLRGNTDTQYF
TRBV3-1	-	many	TRBJ2-7	TGTGCCAGCAGCCAAGTCCTTTGGGGGAGAAGAGGCGAGCAGTACTTC	CASSQVLWGRRGEQYF
TRBV7-3	-	many	TRBJ2-1	TGTGCCAGCAGCCCCGACAACCAGGCCTACAATGAGCAGTTCTTC	CASSPDNQAYNEQFF